The T cell receptor beta chain under discussion was sequenced for a study of cytomegalovirus exposure and HLA in healthy donors. Whole-study results and caveats: In a later analysis, approximately 18,000 TCR beta sequences were associated with HLA alleles at 0.05 false discovery rate. CMV serostatus was the only recorded immune exposure for donors. Certain indistinguishable V segments, among them TRBV6-2 and TRBV6-3, were excluded.

In regard to this clone: Its antigen is undetermined.

J was trimmed by 7 bases and V by 1 base; bases with no gene match: 2. Germline values: CDR1 LNHNV, CDR2 YYDKDF (reference sequence). The CDR3 has 15 residues. The PCR had 60 Vbeta and 13 Jbeta primers. Data came from immunoSEQ multiplex PCR; TCRdb stores just in-frame clones and leaves some out. The repertoire holds just over 150,000 clones, with 70% to 85% as singletons. The chain joins TRBV15 to TRBJ1-4, with 11 bases identical to TRBD1. This sequence was found in a middle-aged man in good health and CMV-seropositive. The sequenced sample consisted of PBMCs. In DNA, the CDR3 is TGTGCCACCAGCAGAGGGGGACAGGGGGGTGAAAAACTGTTTTTT. As protein: CATSRGGQGGEKLFF.